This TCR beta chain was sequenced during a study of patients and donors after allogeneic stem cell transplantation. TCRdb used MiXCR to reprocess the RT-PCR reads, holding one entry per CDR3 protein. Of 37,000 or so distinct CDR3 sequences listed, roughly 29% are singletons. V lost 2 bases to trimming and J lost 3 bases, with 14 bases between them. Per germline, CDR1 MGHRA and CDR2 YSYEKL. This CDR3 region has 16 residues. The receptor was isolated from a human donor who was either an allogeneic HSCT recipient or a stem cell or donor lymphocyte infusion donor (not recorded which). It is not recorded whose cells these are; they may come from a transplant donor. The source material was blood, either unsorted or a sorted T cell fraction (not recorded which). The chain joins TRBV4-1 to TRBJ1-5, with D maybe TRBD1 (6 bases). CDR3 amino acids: CASSQRSGVDNQPQHF. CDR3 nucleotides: TGCGCCAGCAGCCAACGCTCAGGGGTTGACAATCAGCCCCAGCATTTT.